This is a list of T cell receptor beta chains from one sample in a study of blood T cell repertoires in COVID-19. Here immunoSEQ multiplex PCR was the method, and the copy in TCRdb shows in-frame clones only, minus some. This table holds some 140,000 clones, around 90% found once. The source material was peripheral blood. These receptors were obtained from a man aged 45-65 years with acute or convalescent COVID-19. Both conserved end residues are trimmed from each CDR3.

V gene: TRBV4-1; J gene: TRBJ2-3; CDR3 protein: ASSQYGGGGTDTQY
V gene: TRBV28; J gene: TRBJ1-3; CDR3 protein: ASSGPDTGNTIY
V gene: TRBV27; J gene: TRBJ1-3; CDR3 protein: ASSLMGQGAHFSGNTIY
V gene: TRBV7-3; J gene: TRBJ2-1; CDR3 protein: ASSTRGGSYNEQF
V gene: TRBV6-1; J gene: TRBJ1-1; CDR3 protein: ASSDRGMNTEAF
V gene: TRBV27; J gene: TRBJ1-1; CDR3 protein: ASSLRGTNTEAF
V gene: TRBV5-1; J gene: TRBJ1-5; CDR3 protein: ASSFGQGNNQPQH
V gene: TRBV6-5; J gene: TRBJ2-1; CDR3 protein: ASKRQGNSYNEQF
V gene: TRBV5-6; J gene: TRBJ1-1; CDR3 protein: ASSSGIRTEAF
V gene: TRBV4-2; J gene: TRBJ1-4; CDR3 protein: ASSQDRTGENEKLF
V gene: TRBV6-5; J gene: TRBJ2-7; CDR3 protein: ASRGNSYLEQY
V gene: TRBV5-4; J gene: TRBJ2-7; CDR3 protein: ASSPSSGASYEQY
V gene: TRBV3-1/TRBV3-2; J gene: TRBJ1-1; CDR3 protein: ASSPGDRGYFWNTEAF